This passage covers 17 T cell receptor beta chains from one sample sequenced in a study of cytomegalovirus exposure and HLA in healthy donors. 13 Jbeta primers and 60 Vbeta primers were used for the PCR. Libraries were prepared by immunoSEQ multiplex PCR; TCRdb keeps only in-frame clonotypes and omits some of them. The sample lists tens of thousands of clones; over 70% were seen once. The sample taken for sequencing was PBMCs. The source is a man aged 70 or older in good health and CMV-seronegative.

The genes are TRBV2 and TRBJ2-4; a weak D match, TRBD1 (5 bases). The V and J ends lost 2 bases and 2 bases respectively, with 13 bases between them. Germline values: CDR1 SNHLY, CDR2 FYNNEI. CDR3 length: 16 residues. The DNA of the CDR3 is TGTGCCAGCAGTGAAAACAGGTCAAATACCAAAAACATTCAGTACTTC. Translated, it gives CASSENRSNTKNIQYF.

The chain carries TRBV27 and TRBJ2-3, with a possible D match to TRBD1 (6 bases). Trimming stripped 8 bases from V and 0 bases from J, with 21 bases between. The CDR3 is 17 amino acids. Germline CDR1 reads MNHEY; CDR2 reads SMNVEV (reference sequence). DNA of the CDR3: TGTGCCAGCCGTTCTCTCCACAGGGAAACAAGCACAGATACGCAGTATTTT. Translation: CASRSLHRETSTDTQYF.

This chain links TRBV15 with TRBJ1-5, with D maybe TRBD1 (6 bases). The CDR3 length is 16 residues. The germline CDR1 and CDR2 sequences are LNHNV and YYDKDF (reference sequence). The V end lost 5 bases, the J end lost 4 bases, and 18 bases lay between the germline ends. The CDR3 here is CATSPAGGRRNQPQHF. CDR3 nucleotides: TGTGCCACCAGCCCGGCGGGGGGGCGGAGAAATCAGCCCCAGCATTTT.

This chain joins TRBV28 and TRBJ1-2; TRBD1 matches at 10 bases. V gave up 10 bases and J gave up 6 bases; unmatched junction bases: 11. This CDR3 is built from 14 residues. The V gene's germline CDR1 is MDHEN and CDR2 SYDVKM. CDR3 residues: CATRGQGSYNGYTF. The CDR3 nucleotides read TGTGCCACTCGGGGACAGGGGTCCTATAATGGCTACACCTTC.

The chain has TRBV27 and TRBJ1-1; maybe TRBD1 (6 bases). Germline values: CDR1 MNHEY, CDR2 SMNVEV (reference sequence). CDR3 length: 14 amino acids. The V end was cut by 2 bases, the J end by 1 base, with 8 bases between. In nucleotides, the CDR3 is TGTGCCAGCAGTTTAGGGACACCGAACACTGAAGCTTTCTTT. Its protein product is CASSLGTPNTEAFF.

V is TRBV28 and J is TRBJ1-4, with TRBD1 matching over 8 bases. There are 15 residues in the CDR3. Germline V gene data show CDR1 as MDHEN and CDR2 as SYDVKM. J was trimmed by 7 bases and V by 5 bases; bases with no gene match: 9. CDR3 DNA sequence: TGTGCCAGCAGTGTCCAGGGGGCGCGCGGTGAAAAACTGTTTTTT. Its protein is CASSVQGARGEKLFF.

Here the CDR3 DNA reads TGTGCCAGCAGTTACGGACAGGGGGCGGATGGCTACACCTTC. Its translation is CASSYGQGADGYTF. The chain employs TRBV28 and TRBJ1-2; 11 bases map to TRBD1. Trimming took 4 bases from V and 6 from J; bases not matched to a gene: 4. Germline CDR1 reads MDHEN; CDR2 reads SYDVKM. This CDR3 has 14 residues.

V usage is TRBV18 and J usage is TRBJ2-7; no reliable D call. Germline V gene data show CDR1 as KGHSH and CDR2 as LQKENI. CDR3 size: 13 residues. The V gene lost 3 bases and the J gene lost 0 bases, with 6 bases spanning the gap. CDR3 residues: CASSPPSSYEQYF. The DNA for the CDR3 is TGTGCCAGCTCACCTCCGAGCTCCTACGAGCAGTACTTC.

V is TRBV5-1 and J is TRBJ2-7; TRBD1 matches 9 bases. From germline, CDR1 is SGHRS and CDR2 YFSETQ. Trimming cost V 4 bases and J 5 bases; bases outside gene matches: 7. This CDR3 comprises 14 residues. The CDR3 sequence is CASSLPDRGDEQYF. The CDR3 bases are TGCGCCAGCAGCCTACCGGACAGGGGAGACGAGCAGTACTTC.

The chain employs TRBV7-9 and TRBJ1-6, with 9 bases fitting TRBD1. Germline V CDR1 and CDR2: SEHNR, FQNEAQ (reference sequence). The CDR3 contains 13 residues. V shed 8 bases and J 9 bases; nucleotides not matched to a gene: 5. DNA of the CDR3: TGTGCCAGCCTTGGACAGGGGACTTCACCCCTCCACTTT. This translates into CASLGQGTSPLHF.

This CDR3 reads CSVGPGREYGYTF. DNA of the CDR3: TGCAGCGTTGGCCCAGGGAGGGAATATGGCTACACCTTC. The chain carries TRBV29-1 and TRBJ1-2; a possible D gene is TRBD1 (5 bases). V was clipped by 4 bases and J by 5 bases, with 14 bases between them. Germline loops: CDR1 SQVTM, CDR2 ANQGSEA. This CDR3 spans 13 amino acids. Together with reference TRBV29-1 and TRBJ1-2, the CDR3 gives the full variable domain: SAVISQKPSRDICQRGTSLTIQCQVDSQVTMMFWYRQQPGQSLTLIATANQGSEATYESGFVIDKFPISRPNLTFSTLTVSNMSPEDSSIYLCSVGPGREYGYTFGSGTRLTVV.

In nucleotides, the CDR3 is TGTGCCAGCAGCCCTTCCGGGACTTTCACAGATACGCAGTATTTT. The encoded protein is CASSPSGTFTDTQYF. The chain has TRBV6-4 and TRBJ2-3; the D gene is possibly TRBD2 (6 bases). V lost 6 bases and J lost 2, with 15 bases in between. This CDR3 comprises 15 residues. CDR1 and CDR2 from the germline V gene are MRHNA and SNTAGT.

The chain combines TRBV15 with TRBJ1-2; D possibly corresponds to TRBD1 (5 bases). This CDR3 has 15 amino acids. Germline CDR1 LNHNV, CDR2 YYDKDF (reference sequence). Trimming stripped 0 bases from V and 4 bases from J, with 12 bases between. DNA of the CDR3: TGTGCCACCAGCAGAGAGCGGGGGGGGACCTATGGCTACACCTTC. This sequence encodes CATSRERGGTYGYTF.

V is TRBV5-6 and J is TRBJ1-6; D possibly corresponds to TRBD1 (6 bases). The V and J ends lost 3 bases and 5 bases respectively, with 12 bases between them. Per the germline V gene, CDR1 is SGHDT and CDR2 is YYEEEE. This CDR3 region has 15 residues. Here the CDR3 DNA reads TGTGCCAGCAGCTGGGGACACCACGATAATTCACCCCTCCACTTT. Protein: CASSWGHHDNSPLHF.

The CDR3 here is CASSFSLGTDTQYF. CDR3 in DNA: TGTGCCAGCAGCTTTTCGCTAGGCACAGATACGCAGTATTTT. This rearrangement joins TRBV7-9 to TRBJ2-3, with D hard to call. V lost 3 bases, J lost 1 base, and 8 bases lay in between. Germline V gene sequence: CDR1 SEHNR, CDR2 FQNEAQ (reference sequence). The CDR3 runs 14 residues.

V is TRBV5-4 and J is TRBJ1-1; TRBD1 matches 7 bases. The CDR3 runs 15 residues. Germline CDR1 SGHNT, CDR2 YYREEE (reference sequence). V was clipped by 4 bases and J by 1 base; unmatched bases: 7. The CDR3 sequence is CASSSEQGRNTEAFF. The CDR3 region has the DNA TGTGCCAGCAGCAGTGAACAGGGGAGGAACACTGAAGCTTTCTTT.

The chain is built from TRBV27 and TRBJ2-7; D not certain. The CDR3 has 14 amino acids. CDR1 and CDR2 (germline): MNHEY, SMNVEV (reference sequence). V dropped 2 bases and J dropped 4 bases, with 12 bases sitting between them. CDR3 residues: CASSLGRLIYEQYF. DNA of the CDR3: TGTGCCAGCAGTTTAGGCCGCTTGATTTACGAGCAGTACTTC.